A selection of T cell receptor beta chains follows, all from one sample in a study of T cells in localized non-small cell lung cancer. Method: immunoSEQ multiplex PCR; TCRdb's copy keeps in-frame clones and lacks some. The sample consists of around 130,000 clones, 89% of them appearing once. The specimen was peripheral blood, collected before any cancer treatment. The receptors stem from a female donor over 55 with stage I lung adenocarcinoma. CDR3s include the opening cysteine and the closing phenylalanine or tryptophan. A D gene is named only where the DNA matches it firmly. The size of a clone is reported for some rows only, either as once, few or many, or as a class for expanded clones.

TRBJ2-3	-	-	TRBV5-5	14	CASSQLSPGPTLYF	TGTGCCAGCAGCCAACTGTCCCCGGGCCCTACTTTGTATTTT
TRBJ2-6	-	TRBD2	TRBV5-1	19	CASSLDGRAGGSGANVLTF	TGCGCCAGCAGCTTGGATGGGCGGGCGGGAGGCTCTGGGGCCAACGTCCTGACTTTC
TRBJ1-1	-	TRBD1	TRBV19	13	CASETGMNTEAFF	TGTGCCAGTGAGACAGGGATGAACACTGAAGCTTTCTTT
TRBJ2-4	-	TRBD2	TRBV5-1	17	CASSLGSSGATKNIQYF	TGCGCCAGCAGCTTGGGCTCTAGCGGGGCAACCAAAAACATTCAGTACTTC
TRBJ1-1	few	-	TRBV9	15	CASSEGLPMNTEAFF	TGTGCCAGCAGCGAGGGTCTGCCTATGAACACTGAAGCTTTCTTT
TRBJ1-2	-	-	TRBV27	15	CASSLPGTSNYGYTF	TGTGCCAGCAGTCTTCCCGGGACATCAAACTATGGCTACACCTTC
TRBJ1-5	-	-	TRBV7-2	14	CASSSRGLNQPQHF	TGTGCCAGCAGCTCGAGGGGACTCAATCAGCCCCAGCATTTT
TRBJ2-1	-	TRBD1	TRBV4-1	15	CASSQGQQSYNEQFF	TGCGCCAGCAGCCAGGGACAGCAATCCTACAATGAGCAGTTCTTC
TRBJ1-2	once	-	TRBV2	16	CASSEVTDIIGYGYTF	TGTGCCAGCAGTGAAGTTACAGATATAATTGGGTATGGCTACACCTTC
TRBJ2-1	-	TRBD2	TRBV11-2	15	CASSPLAGVGHEQFF	TGTGCCAGCTCCCCCCTAGCGGGAGTTGGGCACGAGCAGTTCTTC
TRBJ2-5	-	-	TRBV19	13	CASSIDQGGIQYF	TGTGCCAGTAGTATAGATCAAGGGGGGATCCAGTACTTC
TRBJ2-3	-	-	TRBV5-4	15	CASSFAPGSTDTQYF	TGTGCCAGCAGCTTCGCGCCAGGAAGCACAGATACGCAGTATTTT
TRBJ1-1	-	-	TRBV6-1	14	CASSEALGVLGAFF	TGTGCCAGCAGTGAAGCGCTTGGAGTACTTGGAGCTTTCTTT
TRBJ2-7	-	-	TRBV25-1	14	CASSGSGAGYEQYF	TGTGCCAGCAGTGGTTCAGGGGCCGGCTACGAGCAGTACTTC
TRBJ2-2	-	-	TRBV30	13	CAWSVRTSGELFF	TGTGCCTGGAGTGTAAGAACCTCCGGGGAGCTGTTTTTT
TRBJ2-7	-	TRBD2	TRBV4-2	17	CASSQPGAGLAEYEQYF	TGTGCCAGCAGCCAGCCTGGTGCCGGACTAGCTGAATACGAGCAGTACTTC
TRBJ1-2	-	-	TRBV27	12	CASRGQDYGYTF	TGTGCCAGCAGGGGACAAGACTATGGCTACACCTTC
TRBJ1-5	-	-	TRBV28	15	CASSFTGSRGQPQHF	TGTGCCAGCAGTTTCACAGGGTCCCGTGGACAGCCCCAGCATTTT
TRBJ1-2	-	-	TRBV28	13	CASSPGGQLGYTF	TGTGCCAGCAGTCCCGGTGGGCAGCTTGGCTACACCTTC
TRBJ2-7	-	-	TRBV27	13	CASSLVRGDEQYF	TGTGCCAGCAGTTTAGTCAGGGGCGACGAGCAGTACTTC
TRBJ2-1	-	-	TRBV29-1	15	CSERGGGSSYNEQFF	TGCAGCGAGAGGGGAGGGGGGAGCTCCTACAATGAGCAGTTCTTC
TRBJ2-5	once	TRBD1	TRBV5-1	15	CASSSTGGSEETQYF	TGCGCCAGCAGCTCGACAGGGGGGTCGGAAGAGACCCAGTACTTC
TRBJ1-4	-	TRBD1	TRBV27	14	CASSETGYNEKLFF	TGTGCCAGCAGCGAGACAGGGTATAATGAAAAACTGTTTTTT
TRBJ2-7	-	-	TRBV18	14	CASSPRGFPYEQYF	TGTGCCAGCTCACCTAGGGGGTTTCCCTACGAGCAGTACTTC
TRBJ2-1	-	TRBD2	TRBV5-4	14	CASAGFGGRDEQFF	TGTGCCAGCGCCGGGTTTGGCGGGAGAGATGAGCAGTTCTTC
TRBJ2-1	-	-	TRBV21-1	17	CASSKVSSGSSYNEQFF	TGTGCCAGCAGCAAAGTTAGTAGCGGGAGCTCCTACAATGAGCAGTTCTTC
TRBJ2-1	-	-	TRBV7-8	14	CASSLLGGDNEQFF	TGTGCCAGCAGCTTACTGGGCGGAGACAATGAGCAGTTCTTC
TRBJ2-7	-	-	TRBV29-1	14	CSVEEGGKRYEQYF	TGCAGCGTTGAAGAGGGCGGGAAGCGCTACGAGCAGTACTTC
TRBJ2-7	-	TRBD2	TRBV14	15	CASRSSGRYPYEQYF	TGTGCCAGCAGAAGTAGCGGGAGGTACCCCTACGAGCAGTACTTC
TRBJ2-3	-	TRBD2	TRBV27	19	CARPGVWGLAGVGTDTQYF	TGTGCCAGGCCGGGAGTGTGGGGACTAGCGGGAGTAGGCACAGATACGCAGTATTTT
TRBJ1-5	-	TRBD1	TRBV28	15	CASRARGGSGQPQHF	TGTGCCAGCAGGGCCAGGGGGGGTTCAGGTCAGCCCCAGCATTTT
TRBJ2-1	-	-	TRBV7-2	14	CASSLGLTYNEQFF	TGTGCCAGCAGCTTAGGACTTACCTACAATGAGCAGTTCTTC
TRBJ2-2	-	TRBD2	TRBV4-2	18	CASSPTRGLAGVSLELFF	TGTGCCAGCAGCCCAACTCGGGGACTAGCGGGAGTCTCGCTCGAGCTGTTTTTT
TRBJ2-1	-	-	TRBV28	13	CASSLDSYNEQFF	TGTGCCAGCAGTTTGGACAGTTACAATGAGCAGTTCTTC
TRBJ1-3	-	-	TRBV7-3	15	CASSSPGSSGNTIYF	TGTGCCAGCAGCTCGCCAGGGAGCTCTGGAAACACCATATATTTT
TRBJ2-1	-	TRBD1	TRBV5-5	15	CASSRTGNSYNEQFF	TGTGCCAGCAGCAGGACAGGGAATTCCTACAATGAGCAGTTCTTC
TRBJ1-1	-	-	TRBV7-9	13	CASSVTSNTEAFF	TGTGCCAGCAGCGTGACATCTAACACTGAAGCTTTCTTT
TRBJ1-2	-	-	TRBV27	16	CASSLLSQGLRDGYTF	TGTGCCAGCAGTTTATTGTCGCAGGGATTAAGGGATGGCTACACCTTC
TRBJ2-1	-	TRBD2	TRBV13	20	CASSLNPGLARKVVGNEQFF	TGTGCCAGCAGCTTGAACCCGGGACTAGCGAGAAAGGTAGTCGGGAATGAGCAGTTCTTC
TRBJ1-3	-	TRBD1	TRBV2	16	CASSERDRVLGNTIYF	TGTGCCAGCAGTGAACGGGACAGGGTACTTGGAAACACCATATATTTT
TRBJ2-7	-	-	TRBV28	12	CASSLTVYEQYF	TGTGCCAGCAGTTTAACTGTCTACGAGCAGTACTTC
TRBJ2-7	-	TRBD1	TRBV27	17	CASSFTPGQRKVYEQYF	TGTGCCAGCAGTTTTACCCCGGGACAGAGAAAGGTCTACGAGCAGTACTTC
TRBJ2-1	-	-	TRBV27	12	CASTMRGGEQFF	TGTGCCAGCACCATGCGCGGAGGTGAGCAGTTCTTC
TRBJ2-5	-	-	TRBV18	12	CASSPMRETQYF	TGTGCCAGCTCACCTATGAGAGAGACCCAGTACTTC
TRBJ2-7	-	-	TRBV6-5	14	CASSYQGPPYEQYF	TGTGCCAGCAGTTACCAGGGCCCCCCCTACGAGCAGTACTTC
TRBJ1-3	-	-	TRBV6-1	14	CASSEGDSGNTIYF	TGTGCCAGCAGTGAAGGGGACTCTGGAAACACCATATATTTT
TRBJ2-2	-	TRBD2	TRBV5-1	16	CASTPLAGASTGELFF	TGCGCCAGCACCCCCCTAGCGGGCGCCTCCACCGGGGAGCTGTTTTTT
TRBJ2-1	-	-	TRBV7-9	15	CASSLAQSSYNEQFF	TGTGCCAGCAGCTTAGCACAGAGCTCCTACAATGAGCAGTTCTTC
TRBJ2-1	-	TRBD1	TRBV10-3	12	CAIRDREAEQFF	TGTGCCATCAGGGACAGGGAAGCGGAGCAGTTCTTC
TRBJ2-7	-	TRBD2	TRBV6-5	14	CASRLAGGSYEQYF	TGTGCCAGCAGGCTAGCGGGAGGGTCCTACGAGCAGTACTTC
TRBJ2-3	-	TRBD2	TRBV6-6	15	CASSQTSGMTDTQYF	TGTGCCAGCAGTCAGACTAGCGGGATGACAGATACGCAGTATTTT
TRBJ1-2	-	TRBD1	TRBV4-2	16	CASSRDRGGEDYGYTF	TGTGCCAGCAGCCGGGACAGGGGGGGAGAGGACTATGGCTACACCTTC
TRBJ2-7	-	-	TRBV18	12	CASSSESYEQYF	TGTGCCAGCTCGTCTGAGTCCTACGAGCAGTACTTC